The following is a T cell receptor beta chain sequence with its context. The sample comes from a study of blood T cell repertoires in COVID-19. Study summary: Material from acute and convalescent COVID-19 was sourced from the United States, Italy and Spain. T cells, B-cell-depleted T cells, or PBMCs provided the cDNA or gDNA that served as material.

V dropped 3 bases and J dropped 0 bases, with 15 bases sitting between them. Germline CDR1 reads LGHDT; CDR2 reads YNNKEL (reference sequence). CDR3 length equals 16 residues. Original methodology: Counts of nucleated cells, estimated from reference gene primer amplification, were obtained. Data came from immunoSEQ multiplex PCR; TCRdb stores just in-frame clones and leaves some out. D and trimming were read from the DNA, whereas the V and J calls and clone size are those reported in that table. The sample lists 230,000 or so clones; around 84% were seen once. This receptor was taken from a man aged 30 to 45 with active or convalescent COVID-19. The V and J genes are TRBV3-1 (or the pseudogene TRBV3-2) and TRBJ2-7; no reliable D call. The sequencing sample was made of peripheral blood. CDR3 sequence (DNA): TGTGCCAGCAGCCAGCGGTTCAGCACCTACTCCTACGAGCAGTACTTC. Protein: CASSQRFSTYSYEQYF.